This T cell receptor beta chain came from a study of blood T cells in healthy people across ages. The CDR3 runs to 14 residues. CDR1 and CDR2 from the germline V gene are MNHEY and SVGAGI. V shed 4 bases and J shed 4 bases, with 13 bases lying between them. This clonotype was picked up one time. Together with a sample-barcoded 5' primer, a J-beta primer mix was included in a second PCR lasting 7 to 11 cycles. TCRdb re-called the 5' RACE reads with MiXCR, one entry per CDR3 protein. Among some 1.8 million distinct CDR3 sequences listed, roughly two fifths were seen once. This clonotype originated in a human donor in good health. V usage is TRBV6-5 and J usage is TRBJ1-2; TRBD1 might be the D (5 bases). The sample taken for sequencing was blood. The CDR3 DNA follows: TGTGCCAGCAGTTCGGGGGAGATGACCTATGGCTACACCTTC. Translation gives CASSSGEMTYGYTF.